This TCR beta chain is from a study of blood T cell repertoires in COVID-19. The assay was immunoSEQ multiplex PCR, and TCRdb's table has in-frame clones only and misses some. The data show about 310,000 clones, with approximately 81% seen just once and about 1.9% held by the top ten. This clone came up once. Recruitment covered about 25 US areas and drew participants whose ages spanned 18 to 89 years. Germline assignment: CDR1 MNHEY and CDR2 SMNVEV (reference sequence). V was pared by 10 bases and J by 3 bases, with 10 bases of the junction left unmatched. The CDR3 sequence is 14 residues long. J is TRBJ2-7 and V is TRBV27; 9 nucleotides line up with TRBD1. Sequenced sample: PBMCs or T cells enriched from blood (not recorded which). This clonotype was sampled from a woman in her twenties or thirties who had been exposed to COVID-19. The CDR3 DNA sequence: TGTGCCACCTCGGTCGGGACAGGGAACTACGAGCAGTACTTC. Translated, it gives CATSVGTGNYEQYF.